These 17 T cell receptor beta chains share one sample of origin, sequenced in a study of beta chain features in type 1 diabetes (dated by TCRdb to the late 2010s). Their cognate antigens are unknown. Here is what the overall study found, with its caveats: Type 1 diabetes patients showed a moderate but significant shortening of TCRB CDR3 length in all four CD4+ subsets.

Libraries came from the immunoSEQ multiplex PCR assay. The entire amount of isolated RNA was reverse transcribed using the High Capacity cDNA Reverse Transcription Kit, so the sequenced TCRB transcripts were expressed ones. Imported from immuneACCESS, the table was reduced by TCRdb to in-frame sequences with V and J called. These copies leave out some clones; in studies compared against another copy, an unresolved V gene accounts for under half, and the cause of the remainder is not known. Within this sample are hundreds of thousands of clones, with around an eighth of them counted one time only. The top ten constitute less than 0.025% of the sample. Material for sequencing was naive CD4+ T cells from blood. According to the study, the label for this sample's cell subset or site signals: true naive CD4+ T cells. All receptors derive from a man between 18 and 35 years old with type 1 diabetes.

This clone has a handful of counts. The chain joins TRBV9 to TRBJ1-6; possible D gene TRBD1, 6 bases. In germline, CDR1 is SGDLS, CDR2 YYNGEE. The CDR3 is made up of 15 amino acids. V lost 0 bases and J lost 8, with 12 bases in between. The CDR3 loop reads CASSVAPGADSPLHF. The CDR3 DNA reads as TGTGCCAGCAGCGTAGCTCCGGGGGCAGATTCACCCCTCCACTTT. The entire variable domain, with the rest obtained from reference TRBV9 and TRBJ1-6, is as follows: DSGVTQTPKHLITATGQRVTLRCSPRSGDLSVYWYQQSLDQGLQFLIQYYNGEERAKGNILERFSAQQFPDLHSELNLSSLELGDSALYFCASSVAPGADSPLHFGNGTRLTVT.

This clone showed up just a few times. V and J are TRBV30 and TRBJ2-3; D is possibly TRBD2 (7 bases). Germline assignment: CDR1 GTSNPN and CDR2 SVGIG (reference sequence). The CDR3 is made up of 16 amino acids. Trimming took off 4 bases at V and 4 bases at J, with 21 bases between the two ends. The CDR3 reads CAWTLEGGSVADTQYF. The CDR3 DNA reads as TGTGCCTGGACCCTAGAGGGGGGGTCGGTAGCAGATACGCAGTATTTT.

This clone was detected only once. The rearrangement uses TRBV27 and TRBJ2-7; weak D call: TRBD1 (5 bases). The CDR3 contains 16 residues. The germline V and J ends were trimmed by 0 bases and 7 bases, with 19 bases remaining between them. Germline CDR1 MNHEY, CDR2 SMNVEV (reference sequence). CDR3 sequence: CASSLSTVSGGIEQYF. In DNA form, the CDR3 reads TGTGCCAGCAGTTTATCGACAGTCTCTGGCGGTATAGAGCAGTACTTC.

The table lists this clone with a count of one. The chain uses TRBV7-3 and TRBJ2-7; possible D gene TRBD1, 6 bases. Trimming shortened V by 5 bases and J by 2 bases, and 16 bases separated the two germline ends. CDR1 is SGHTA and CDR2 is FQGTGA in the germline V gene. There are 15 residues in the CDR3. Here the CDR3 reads CASSPRAGEAYEQYF. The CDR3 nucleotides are TGTGCCAGCAGCCCAAGGGCAGGGGAAGCCTACGAGCAGTACTTC.

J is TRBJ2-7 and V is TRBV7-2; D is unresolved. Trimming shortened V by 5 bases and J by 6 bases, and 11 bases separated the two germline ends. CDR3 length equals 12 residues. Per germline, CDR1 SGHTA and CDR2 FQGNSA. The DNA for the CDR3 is TGTGCCAGCAGCCCCCCCGGGCGCGAGCAGTACTTC. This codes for CASSPPGREQYF.

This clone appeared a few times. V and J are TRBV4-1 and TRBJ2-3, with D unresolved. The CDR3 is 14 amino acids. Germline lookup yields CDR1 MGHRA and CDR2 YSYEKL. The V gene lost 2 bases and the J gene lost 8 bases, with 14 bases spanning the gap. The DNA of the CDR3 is TGCGCCAGCAGCCAACCACCCTCTAGAGGTACGCAGTATTTT. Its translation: CASSQPPSRGTQYF.

The chain's CDR3 is CASSYLAGANGELFF. CDR3 bases: TGTGCCAGCAGTTACTTGGCAGGGGCGAACGGGGAGCTGTTTTTT. The rearrangement uses TRBV6-5 and TRBJ2-2, with D perhaps TRBD1 (6 bases). Trimming took off 1 base at V and 7 bases at J, with 13 bases between the two ends. CDR1 and CDR2 from the germline V gene are MNHEY and SVGAGI. The CDR3 is 15 residues long.

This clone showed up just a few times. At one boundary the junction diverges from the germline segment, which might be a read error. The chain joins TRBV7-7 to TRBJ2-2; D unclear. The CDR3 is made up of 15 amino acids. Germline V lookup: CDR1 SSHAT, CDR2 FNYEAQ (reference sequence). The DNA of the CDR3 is TGTGCTAGCAGCTTCCGGGCCGTCGGCACCGGGGAGCTGTTTTTT. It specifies CASSFRAVGTGELFF.

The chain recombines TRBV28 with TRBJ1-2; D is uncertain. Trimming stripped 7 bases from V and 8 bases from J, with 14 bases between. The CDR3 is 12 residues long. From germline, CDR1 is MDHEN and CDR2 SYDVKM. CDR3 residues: CASTETGKGYTF. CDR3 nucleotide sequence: TGTGCCAGCACCGAGACGGGCAAGGGCTACACCTTC.

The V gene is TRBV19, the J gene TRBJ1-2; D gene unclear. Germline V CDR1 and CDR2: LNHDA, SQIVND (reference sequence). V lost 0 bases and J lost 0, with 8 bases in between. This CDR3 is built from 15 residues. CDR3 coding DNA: TGTGCCAGTAGTATAGACCGATACTCTAACTATGGCTACACCTTC. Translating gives CASSIDRYSNYGYTF.

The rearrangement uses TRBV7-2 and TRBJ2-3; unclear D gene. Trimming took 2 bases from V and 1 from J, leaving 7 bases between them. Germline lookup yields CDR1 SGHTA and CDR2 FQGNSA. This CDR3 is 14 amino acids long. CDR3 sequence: CASSLRLGTDTQYF. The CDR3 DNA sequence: TGTGCCAGCAGCTTACGACTGGGCACAGATACGCAGTATTTT.

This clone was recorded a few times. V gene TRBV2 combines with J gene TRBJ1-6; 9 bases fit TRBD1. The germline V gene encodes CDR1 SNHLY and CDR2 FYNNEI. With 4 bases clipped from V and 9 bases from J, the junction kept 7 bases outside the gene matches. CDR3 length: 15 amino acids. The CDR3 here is CASSGGQGNGSPLHF. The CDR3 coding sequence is TGTGCCAGCAGTGGAGGACAGGGGAACGGTTCACCCCTCCACTTT.

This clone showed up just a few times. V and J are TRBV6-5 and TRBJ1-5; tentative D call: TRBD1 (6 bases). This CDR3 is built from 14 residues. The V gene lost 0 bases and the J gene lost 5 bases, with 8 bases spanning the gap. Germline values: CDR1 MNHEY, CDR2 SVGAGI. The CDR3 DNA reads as TGTGCCAGCAGTTACTCGACAGGAGATCAGCCCCAGCATTTT. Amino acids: CASSYSTGDQPQHF.

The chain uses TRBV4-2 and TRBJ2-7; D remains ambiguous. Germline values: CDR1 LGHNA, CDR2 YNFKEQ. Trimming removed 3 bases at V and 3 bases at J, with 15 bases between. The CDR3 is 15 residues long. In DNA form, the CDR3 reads TGTGCCAGCAGCCAGTCGTTGGTCACACGCTACGAGCAGTACTTC. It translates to CASSQSLVTRYEQYF.

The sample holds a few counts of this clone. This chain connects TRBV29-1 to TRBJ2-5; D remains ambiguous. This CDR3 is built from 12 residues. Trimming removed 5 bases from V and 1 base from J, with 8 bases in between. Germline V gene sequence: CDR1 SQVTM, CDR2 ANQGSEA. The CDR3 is CSVSVTQETQYF. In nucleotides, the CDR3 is TGCAGCGTTAGTGTCACCCAAGAGACCCAGTACTTC.

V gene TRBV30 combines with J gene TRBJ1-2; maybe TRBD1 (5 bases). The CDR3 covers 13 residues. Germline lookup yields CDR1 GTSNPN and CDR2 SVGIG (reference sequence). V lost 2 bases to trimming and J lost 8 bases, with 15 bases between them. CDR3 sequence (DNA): TGTGCCTGGAGTCGACCGGGACCTAAAGGCTACACCTTC. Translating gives CAWSRPGPKGYTF.

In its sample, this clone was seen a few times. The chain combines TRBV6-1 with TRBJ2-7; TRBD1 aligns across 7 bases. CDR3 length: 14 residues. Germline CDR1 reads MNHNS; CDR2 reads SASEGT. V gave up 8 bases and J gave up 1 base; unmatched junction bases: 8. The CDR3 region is CASARSGGSYEQYF. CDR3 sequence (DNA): TGTGCCAGCGCAAGGTCAGGGGGTTCCTACGAGCAGTACTTC.